The clone carrying this T cell receptor beta chain occurred a few times. The target antigen is unknown. The data belong to a study of T-cell memory formation after mild COVID-19. TCRdb re-analysed the 5' RACE reads in MiXCR, keeping a single row per CDR3 protein. The sample lists roughly 130,000 distinct CDR3 sequences, 15% to 20% occurring once. Findings of the study overall: In pre-infection memory, a portion of responding clones appeared, which suggested that cross-reactive memory joined.

Per the germline V gene, CDR1 is MGHDK and CDR2 is SYGVNS. V lost 4 bases and J lost 4; bases outside the gene matches: 10. The CDR3 totals 16 residues. This TCR derives from an adult woman who had mild COVID-19 (a few samples of this study predate the infection). Cell type and time point are not known. Specimen: PBMCs or a T cell subset sorted from them (not recorded which). The chain employs TRBV25-1 and TRBJ2-1; TRBD1 aligns across 7 bases. The CDR3 loop reads CASSVQGTAKYNEQFF. CDR3 nucleotides: TGTGCCAGCAGTGTCCAAGGGACAGCTAAATACAATGAGCAGTTCTTC.